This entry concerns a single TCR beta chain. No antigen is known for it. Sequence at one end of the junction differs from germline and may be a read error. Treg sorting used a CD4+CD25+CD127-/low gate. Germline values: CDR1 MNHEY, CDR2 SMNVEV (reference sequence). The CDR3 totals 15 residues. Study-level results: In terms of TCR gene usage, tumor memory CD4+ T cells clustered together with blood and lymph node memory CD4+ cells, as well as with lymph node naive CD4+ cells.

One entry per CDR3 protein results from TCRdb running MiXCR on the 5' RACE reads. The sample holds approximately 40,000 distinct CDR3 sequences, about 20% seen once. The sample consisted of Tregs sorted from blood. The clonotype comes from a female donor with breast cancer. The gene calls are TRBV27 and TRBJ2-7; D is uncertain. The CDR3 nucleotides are TGTGCCGGCAGTTTATTTTTAGCCAACAGCTACGAGCAGTACTTC. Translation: CAGSLFLANSYEQYF.